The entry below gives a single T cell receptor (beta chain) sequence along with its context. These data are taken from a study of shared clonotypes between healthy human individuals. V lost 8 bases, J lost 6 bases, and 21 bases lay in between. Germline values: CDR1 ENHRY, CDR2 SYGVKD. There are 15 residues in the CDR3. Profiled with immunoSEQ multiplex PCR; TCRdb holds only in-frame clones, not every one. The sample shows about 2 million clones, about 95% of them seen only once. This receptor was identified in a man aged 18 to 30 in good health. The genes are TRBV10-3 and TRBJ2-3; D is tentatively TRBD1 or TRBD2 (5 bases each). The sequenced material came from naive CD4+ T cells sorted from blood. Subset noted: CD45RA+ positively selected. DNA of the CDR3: TGTGCCATCGCCGTCGGGACGGCTAAGACGGATACGCAGTATTTT. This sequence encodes CAIAVGTAKTDTQYF.